The 21 T cell receptor beta chains presented below share a single source sample, sequenced in a study of blood T cell repertoires in COVID-19. This table comes from immunoSEQ multiplex PCR, and its TCRdb copy is limited to in-frame clones, with some not included. The sample comprises 180,000 or so clones, about 90% of which are singletons, and roughly 2.5% rests with the top ten. Sample: peripheral blood. Receptors were obtained from a man aged 35 to 55 with active or convalescent COVID-19.

The J gene is TRBJ2-1, the V gene TRBV5-6, with D perhaps TRBD2 (5 bases). Between the trimmed V and J ends, which lost 4 bases and 6 bases, there was a span of 17 bases. The CDR3 totals 15 residues. Germline CDR1 and CDR2: SGHDT and YYEEEE. The CDR3 is CASSHGLVVVNEQFF. CDR3 bases: TGTGCCAGCAGCCACGGACTGGTCGTGGTCAATGAGCAGTTCTTC.

This clone has just one count. The V and J genes are TRBV19 and TRBJ2-2; TRBD1 might be the D (6 bases). The CDR3 contains 15 residues. The V end was cut by 8 bases, the J end by 2 bases, with 15 bases between. Germline V gene lookup returns CDR1 LNHDA and CDR2 SQIVND (reference sequence). Here the CDR3 reads CASQTGRGNTGELFF. CDR3 DNA: TGTGCCAGTCAAACGGGCAGGGGAAACACCGGGGAGCTGTTTTTT.

CDR3 sequence reads: CASSSLLGGSGELFF. DNA for the CDR3: TGTGCCAGCAGTTCCCTATTAGGGGGCTCCGGGGAGCTGTTTTTT. The chain employs TRBV28 and TRBJ2-2; the match to TRBD1 covers 7 bases. There are 15 residues in the CDR3. J lost 6 bases, V lost 4 bases, and 8 bases had no gene match. The germline CDR1 and CDR2 sequences are MDHEN and SYDVKM.

The chain uses TRBV29-1 and TRBJ2-1; tentatively, D is TRBD1 (5 bases). Trimming removed 4 bases from V and 6 bases from J, with 10 bases in between. The CDR3 extends over 12 amino acids. CDR1 and CDR2 from the germline V gene are SQVTM and ANQGSEA. The CDR3 region is CSVVAGINEQFF. The CDR3 DNA sequence: TGCAGCGTTGTTGCAGGGATCAATGAGCAGTTCTTC.

The DNA of the CDR3 is TGTGCCAGCAGTGAAGAGTTCACACCTTTCTTT. Translation gives CASSEEFTPFF. The chain carries TRBV2 and TRBJ1-1; D remains unclear. Trimming removed 1 base at V and 12 bases at J, with 9 bases between. The CDR3 is 11 amino acids. Germline V CDR1 and CDR2: SNHLY, FYNNEI. Full variable domain (rest looked up from reference TRBV2 and TRBJ1-1): EPEVTQTPSHQVTQMGQEVILRCVPISNHLYFYWYRQILGQKVEFLVSFYNNEISEKSEIFDDQFSVERPDGSNFTLKIRSTKLEDSAMYFCASSEEFTPFFGQGTRLTVV.

The rearrangement joins TRBV6-5 to TRBJ1-5; 9 bases are shared with TRBD1. Trimming removed 7 bases from V and 6 bases from J; junction bases left unmatched: 7. CDR1 is MNHEY, CDR2 SVGAGI, per germline. This CDR3 region has 14 residues. CDR3 sequence (DNA): TGTGCCAGCACCTCCGGGACAGGGAGTCAGCCCCAGCATTTT. Translated: CASTSGTGSQPQHF.

This clone has ten or more counts. Other DNA variants within this sample encode the same CDR3. The V gene is TRBV12-3 or TRBV12-4, the J gene TRBJ1-5, with 8 nucleotides matching TRBD1. CDR3 length: 13 residues. V trimming: 6 bases; J trimming: 4 bases; junction bases outside the gene matches: 2. CDR3 in DNA: TGTGCCAGCAGGGGGACAGGAAATCAGCCCCAGCATTTT. Amino acids: CASRGTGNQPQHF.

This rearrangement joins TRBV3-1 (or the pseudogene TRBV3-2) to TRBJ1-2; TRBD1 matches at 8 bases. V lost 0 bases and J lost 4; bases outside the gene matches: 4. The germline gives CDR1 LGHDT, CDR2 YNNKEL (reference sequence). The CDR3 runs 15 residues. The chain's CDR3 is CASSQEITGGYGYTF. CDR3 coding DNA: TGTGCCAGCAGCCAAGAGATAACAGGGGGCTATGGCTACACCTTC.

This sequence joins TRBV6-5 and TRBJ1-1; 8 positions agree with TRBD1. Germline CDR1 reads MNHEY; CDR2 reads SVGAGI. Germline trimming cut 7 bases from V and 10 bases from J; bases unmatched to any gene: 11. CDR3 length: 13 amino acids. CDR3 sequence reads: CASMRGQGMGAFF. CDR3 nucleotide sequence: TGTGCCAGCATGAGAGGACAGGGTATGGGAGCTTTCTTT.

This clone was seen a single time. V gene TRBV28 combines with J gene TRBJ2-3; 10 bases match TRBD2. The germline gives CDR1 MDHEN, CDR2 SYDVKM. The length of the CDR3 is 17 residues. J was trimmed by 4 bases and V by 2 bases; bases with no gene match: 9. The CDR3, as DNA: TGTGCCAGCAGTTTAAGCCCAGCGGGGGGGCGCGCAGATACGCAGTATTTT. As protein: CASSLSPAGGRADTQYF.

The CDR3 here is CASSPGTGVTGELFF. The DNA for the CDR3 is TGCGCCAGCAGTCCCGGGACAGGGGTCACCGGGGAGCTGTTTTTT. This chain uses TRBV4-3 with TRBJ2-2; TRBD1 matches 10 bases. The CDR3 covers 15 residues. The V gene end was trimmed by 6 bases and the J gene end by 4 bases; junction bases not matched to a gene: 5. Per the germline V gene, CDR1 is LGHNA and CDR2 is YSLEER.

This chain uses TRBV18 with TRBJ1-1; no definite D call. Germline assignment: CDR1 KGHSH and CDR2 LQKENI. Trimming pared 3 bases from V and 1 base from J, leaving 6 bases between. The CDR3 runs to 13 residues. CDR3 coding DNA: TGTGCCAGCTCACCCCTGTCGAACACTGAAGCTTTCTTT. Translated: CASSPLSNTEAFF.

The chain carries TRBV19 and TRBJ1-1; D uncertain. Germline V gives CDR1 LNHDA, CDR2 SQIVND (reference sequence). CDR3 size: 13 residues. V lost 7 bases and J lost 3, with 12 bases in between. CDR3 protein: CASTPREDTEAFF. DNA of the CDR3: TGTGCCAGTACCCCACGGGAGGACACTGAAGCTTTCTTT.

This rearrangement joins TRBV6-5 to TRBJ1-2, with D possibly TRBD1 on 5 matching bases. V was trimmed by 10 bases and J by 3 bases, leaving 15 bases between them. There are 13 residues in the CDR3. Germline-derived CDR1 and CDR2 are MNHEY and SVGAGI. CDR3 region: CATSLRVDYGYTF. Written as DNA, the CDR3 is TGTGCCACCTCACTCAGGGTTGACTATGGCTACACCTTC.

The chain carries TRBV19 and TRBJ1-1; TRBD1 aligns across 7 bases. The CDR3 has 15 residues. V lost 5 bases, J lost 2 bases, and 8 bases stayed unmatched. Germline CDR1 is LNHDA and CDR2 is SQIVND (reference sequence). The CDR3 region is CASSPWTGPNTEAFF. In nucleotides, the CDR3 is TGTGCCAGTAGTCCATGGACAGGACCTAACACTGAAGCTTTCTTT.

V usage is TRBV4-2 and J usage is TRBJ1-3; TRBD1 matches at 9 bases. Germline CDR1 reads LGHNA; CDR2 reads YNFKEQ. With V trimmed by 0 bases and J by 2 bases, 2 bases remained unmatched. The CDR3 is 16 residues long. The CDR3 protein is CASSQDRTGAGNTIYF. For the CDR3, the DNA is TGTGCCAGCAGCCAAGATAGGACAGGGGCTGGAAACACCATATATTTT.

The rearrangement links TRBV30 to TRBJ1-5; maybe TRBD1 (5 bases). Germline CDR1 GTSNPN, CDR2 SVGIG (reference sequence). Between the trimmed V and J ends, which lost 1 base and 6 bases, there was a span of 10 bases. The CDR3 has 13 residues. The CDR3 coding sequence is TGTGCCTGGAGTGGGGGGGAGCGTCAGCCCCAGCATTTT. Its translation is CAWSGGERQPQHF.

This clone was seen only once. The chain recombines TRBV6-5 with TRBJ2-7, with 7 bases lining up with TRBD2. Germline CDR1 and CDR2: MNHEY and SVGAGI. This CDR3 region has 13 residues. Trimming cost V 2 bases and J 5 bases; bases outside gene matches: 3. This chain's CDR3 is CASSYLGGNEQYF. The DNA of the CDR3 is TGTGCCAGCAGTTACCTCGGGGGGAACGAGCAGTACTTC.

The chain joins TRBV19 to TRBJ2-3; D gene ambiguous. The CDR3 loop spans 14 amino acids. The ends were cut back, 1 base at V and 0 bases at J, with 5 bases in the middle. Germline CDR1 LNHDA, CDR2 SQIVND (reference sequence). CDR3 coding DNA: TGTGCCAGTAGTATAGCTTTAAGCACAGATACGCAGTATTTT. Amino acids: CASSIALSTDTQYF.

The chain joins TRBV2 to TRBJ2-2, with D perhaps matching TRBD1 (7 bases). CDR1 is SNHLY and CDR2 is FYNNEI in the germline V gene. The CDR3 is 16 amino acids. Trimming cost V 1 base and J 4 bases, with 13 bases left between them. The CDR3: CASSEEEGALTGELFF. The DNA of the CDR3 is TGTGCCAGCAGTGAAGAGGAGGGGGCACTCACCGGGGAGCTGTTTTTT.

The chain employs TRBV7-9 and TRBJ2-5, with TRBD2 as a possible D gene (6 bases). Germline CDR1 reads SEHNR; CDR2 reads FQNEAQ (reference sequence). CDR3 length equals 15 residues. V lost 3 bases to trimming and J lost 1 base, with 12 bases between them. The CDR3 region is CASSFVSGSQETQYF. In DNA, the CDR3 is TGTGCCAGCAGCTTCGTTAGCGGTTCCCAAGAGACCCAGTACTTC.